The T cell receptor beta chain under discussion was sequenced for a study of blood T cell repertoires in COVID-19. Study-wide context: The study drew acute and convalescent COVID-19 samples from the United States, Italy and Spain. In each case, the material was cDNA or gDNA derived from T cells, B-cell-depleted T cells, or PBMCs.

Seattle-derived patients entered the study during active infection and were followed longitudinally. Germline values: CDR1 SGDLS, CDR2 YYNGEE. The CDR3 consists of 15 residues. Trimming removed 0 bases at V and 2 bases at J, with 12 bases between. Original methodology: Amplification of reference gene primers was used by the study to estimate nucleated cell counts. Here immunoSEQ multiplex PCR was the method, and the copy in TCRdb shows in-frame clones only, minus some. V and J calls and clone size are those listed in that table; D and trimming were worked out from the DNA. Found here are around 160,000 clones, 80% to 90% of them singletons; the top ten hold around an eighth.

The rearrangement links TRBV9 to TRBJ2-7; tentatively, D is TRBD2 (5 bases). The TCR comes from a man between 18 and 35 years old with COVID-19, enrolled during active disease. Sequencing input: peripheral blood. The CDR3 region is CASSVGIAGTYEQYF. The CDR3 coding sequence is TGTGCCAGCAGCGTAGGAATAGCCGGGACCTACGAGCAGTACTTC.